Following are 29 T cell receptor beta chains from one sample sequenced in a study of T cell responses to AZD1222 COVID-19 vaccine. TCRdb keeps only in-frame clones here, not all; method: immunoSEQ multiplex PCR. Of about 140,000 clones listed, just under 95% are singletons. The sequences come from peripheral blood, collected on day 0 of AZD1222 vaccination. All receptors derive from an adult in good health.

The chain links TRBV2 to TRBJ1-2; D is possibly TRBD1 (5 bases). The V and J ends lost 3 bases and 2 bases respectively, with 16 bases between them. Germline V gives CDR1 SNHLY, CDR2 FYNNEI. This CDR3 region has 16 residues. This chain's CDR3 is CASSDQGYYNNYGYTF. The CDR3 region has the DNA TGTGCCAGCAGTGATCAGGGCTATTACAACAACTATGGCTACACCTTC. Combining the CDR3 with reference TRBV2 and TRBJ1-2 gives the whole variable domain EPEVTQTPSHQVTQMGQEVILRCVPISNHLYFYWYRQILGQKVEFLVSFYNNEISEKSEIFDDQFSVERPDGSNFTLKIRSTKLEDSAMYFCASSDQGYYNNYGYTFGSGTRLTVV.

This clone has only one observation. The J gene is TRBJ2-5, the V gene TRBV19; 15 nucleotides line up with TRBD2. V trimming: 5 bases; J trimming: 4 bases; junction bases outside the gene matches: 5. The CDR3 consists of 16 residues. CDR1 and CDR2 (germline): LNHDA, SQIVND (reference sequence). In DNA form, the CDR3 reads TGTGCCAGTAGTGGGGGACTAGCGGGAGGTTTAGAGACCCAGTACTTC. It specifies CASSGGLAGGLETQYF. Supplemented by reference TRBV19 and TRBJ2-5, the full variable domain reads DGGITQSPKYLFRKEGQNVTLSCEQNLNHDAMYWYRQDPGQGLRLIYYSQIVNDFQKGDIAEGYSVSREKKESFPLTVTSAQKNPTAFYLCASSGGLAGGLETQYFGPGTRLLVL.

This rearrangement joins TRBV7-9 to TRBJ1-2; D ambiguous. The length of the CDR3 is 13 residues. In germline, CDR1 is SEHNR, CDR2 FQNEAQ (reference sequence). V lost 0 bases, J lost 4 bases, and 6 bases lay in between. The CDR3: CASSLALSYGYTF. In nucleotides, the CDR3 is TGTGCCAGCAGCTTAGCGCTCAGCTATGGCTACACCTTC.

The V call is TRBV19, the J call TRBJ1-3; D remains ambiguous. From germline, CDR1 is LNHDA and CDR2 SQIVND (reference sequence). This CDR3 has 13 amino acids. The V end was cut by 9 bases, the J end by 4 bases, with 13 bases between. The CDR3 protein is CASLVVGGNTIYF. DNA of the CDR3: TGTGCCAGCCTCGTGGTGGGAGGAAACACCATATATTTT.

The DNA for the CDR3 is TGCGCCAGCAGCCAAATGACTAGCGGGAGGACTTCTCGCTACGAGCAGTACTTC. Translating gives CASSQMTSGRTSRYEQYF. The V and J genes are TRBV4-1 and TRBJ2-7, with 13 bases lining up with TRBD2. Germline CDR1 reads MGHRA; CDR2 reads YSYEKL. The CDR3 sequence is 18 residues long. With V trimmed by 2 bases and J by 3 bases, 10 bases remained unmatched.

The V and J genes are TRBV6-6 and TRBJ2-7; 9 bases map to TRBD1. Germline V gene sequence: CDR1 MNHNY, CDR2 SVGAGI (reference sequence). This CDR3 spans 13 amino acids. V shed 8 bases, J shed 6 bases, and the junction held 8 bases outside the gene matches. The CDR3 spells CASDTWDRAEQYF. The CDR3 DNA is TGTGCCAGCGATACCTGGGACAGGGCCGAGCAGTACTTC.

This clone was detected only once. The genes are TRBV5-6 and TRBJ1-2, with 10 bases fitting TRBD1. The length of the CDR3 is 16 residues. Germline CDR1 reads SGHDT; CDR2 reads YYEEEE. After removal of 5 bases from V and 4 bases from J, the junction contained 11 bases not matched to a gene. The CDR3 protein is CASRYGTGERVYGYTF. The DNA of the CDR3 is TGTGCCAGCAGGTACGGGACAGGGGAAAGGGTCTATGGCTACACCTTC. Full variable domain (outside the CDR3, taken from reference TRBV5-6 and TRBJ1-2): DAGVTQSPTHLIKTRGQQVTLRCSPKSGHDTVSWYQQALGQGPQFIFQYYEEEERQRGNFPDRFSGHQFPNYSSELNVNALLLGDSALYLCASRYGTGERVYGYTFGSGTRLTVV.

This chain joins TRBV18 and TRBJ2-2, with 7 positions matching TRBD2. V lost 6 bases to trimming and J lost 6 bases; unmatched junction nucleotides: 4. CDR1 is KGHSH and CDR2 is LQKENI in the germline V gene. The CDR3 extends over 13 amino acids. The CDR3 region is CASSPAGAGELFF. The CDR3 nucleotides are TGTGCCAGCTCGCCTGCGGGGGCCGGGGAGCTGTTTTTT.

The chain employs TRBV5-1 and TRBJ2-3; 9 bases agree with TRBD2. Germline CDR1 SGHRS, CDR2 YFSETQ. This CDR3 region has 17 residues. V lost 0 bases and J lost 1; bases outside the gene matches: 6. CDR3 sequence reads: CASSLGASGERTDTQYF. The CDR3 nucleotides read TGCGCCAGCAGCTTGGGGGCTAGCGGGGAGCGCACAGATACGCAGTATTTT. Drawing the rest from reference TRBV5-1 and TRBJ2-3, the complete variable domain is KAGVTQTPRYLIKTRGQQVTLSCSPISGHRSVSWYQQTPGQGLQFLFEYFSETQRNKGNFPGRFSGRQFSNSRSEMNVSTLELGDSALYLCASSLGASGERTDTQYFGPGTRLTVL.

DNA for the CDR3: TGTGCCAGCAGTGCGGGCAGCACAGATACGCAGTATTTT. This sequence encodes CASSAGSTDTQYF. This rearrangement joins TRBV28 to TRBJ2-3; possibly TRBD2 for D (5 bases). This CDR3 is built from 13 residues. Trimming removed 5 bases at V and 0 bases at J, with 6 bases between. Germline V lookup: CDR1 MDHEN, CDR2 SYDVKM.

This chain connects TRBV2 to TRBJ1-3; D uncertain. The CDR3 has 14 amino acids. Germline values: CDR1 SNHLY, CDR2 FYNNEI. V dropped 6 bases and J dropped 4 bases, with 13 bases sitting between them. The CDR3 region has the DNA TGTGCCAGCAGGGGCGGTAGTCCCGGAAACACCATATATTTT. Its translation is CASRGGSPGNTIYF.

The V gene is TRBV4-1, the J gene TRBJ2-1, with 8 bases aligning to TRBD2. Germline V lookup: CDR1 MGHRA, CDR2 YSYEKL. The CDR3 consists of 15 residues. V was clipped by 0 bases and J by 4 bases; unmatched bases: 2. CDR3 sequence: CASSQEAGDYNEQFF. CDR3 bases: TGCGCCAGCAGCCAAGAAGCGGGGGATTACAATGAGCAGTTCTTC.

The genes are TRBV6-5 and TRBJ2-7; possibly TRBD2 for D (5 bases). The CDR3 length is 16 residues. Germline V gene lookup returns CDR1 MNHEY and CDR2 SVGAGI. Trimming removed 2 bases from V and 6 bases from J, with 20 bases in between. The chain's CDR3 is CASSYAQSGEGFEQYF. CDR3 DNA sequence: TGTGCCAGCAGTTACGCCCAATCCGGGGAAGGGTTCGAGCAGTACTTC.

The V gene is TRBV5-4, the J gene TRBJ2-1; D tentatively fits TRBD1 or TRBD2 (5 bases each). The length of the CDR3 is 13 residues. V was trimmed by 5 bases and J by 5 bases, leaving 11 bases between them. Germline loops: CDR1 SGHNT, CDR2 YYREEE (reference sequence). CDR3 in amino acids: CASRPGTHNEQFF. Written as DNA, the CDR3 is TGTGCCAGCAGGCCCGGGACCCACAATGAGCAGTTCTTC.

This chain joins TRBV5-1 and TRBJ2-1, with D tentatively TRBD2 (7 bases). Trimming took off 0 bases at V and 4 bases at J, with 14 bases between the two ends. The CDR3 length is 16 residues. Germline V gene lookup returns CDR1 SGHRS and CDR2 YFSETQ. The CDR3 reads CASSLVAGAHYNEQFF. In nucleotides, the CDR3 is TGCGCCAGCAGCTTGGTGGCGGGGGCTCATTACAATGAGCAGTTCTTC.

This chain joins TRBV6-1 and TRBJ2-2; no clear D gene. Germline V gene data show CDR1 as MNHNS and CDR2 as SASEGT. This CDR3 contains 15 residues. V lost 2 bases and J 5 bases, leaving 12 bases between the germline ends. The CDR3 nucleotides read TGTGCCAGCAGTGAATCTTGGATCACAACCGGGGAGCTGTTTTTT. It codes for CASSESWITTGELFF.

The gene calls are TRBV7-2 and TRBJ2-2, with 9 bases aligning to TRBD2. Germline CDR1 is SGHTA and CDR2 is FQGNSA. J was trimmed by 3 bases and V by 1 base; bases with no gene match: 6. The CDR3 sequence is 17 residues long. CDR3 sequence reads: CASSLVAGGIYTGELFF. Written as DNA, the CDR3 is TGTGCCAGCAGCTTAGTGGCGGGAGGGATATACACCGGGGAGCTGTTTTTT.

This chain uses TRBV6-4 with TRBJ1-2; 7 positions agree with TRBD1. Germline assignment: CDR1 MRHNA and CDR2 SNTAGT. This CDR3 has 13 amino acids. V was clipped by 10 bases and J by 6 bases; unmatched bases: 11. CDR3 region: CAKLKQGLDGYTF. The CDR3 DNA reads TGTGCCAAACTGAAACAGGGGCTTGATGGCTACACCTTC.

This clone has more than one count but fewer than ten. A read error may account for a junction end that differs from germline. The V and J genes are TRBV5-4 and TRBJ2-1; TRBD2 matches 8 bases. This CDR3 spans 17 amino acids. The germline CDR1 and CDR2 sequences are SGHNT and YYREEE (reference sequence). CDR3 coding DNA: TGTGCCAGCAGATTGGTAGCGGGGACGCACCTAACCAATGAGCAGTTCTTC. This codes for CASRLVAGTHLTNEQFF.

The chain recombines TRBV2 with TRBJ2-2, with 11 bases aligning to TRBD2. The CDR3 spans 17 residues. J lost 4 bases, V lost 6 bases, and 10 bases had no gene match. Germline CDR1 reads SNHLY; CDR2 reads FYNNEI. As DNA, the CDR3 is TGTGCCAGCAGAGCGGGACTAGCGGCCAGAGTCACCGGGGAGCTGTTTTTT. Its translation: CASRAGLAARVTGELFF.

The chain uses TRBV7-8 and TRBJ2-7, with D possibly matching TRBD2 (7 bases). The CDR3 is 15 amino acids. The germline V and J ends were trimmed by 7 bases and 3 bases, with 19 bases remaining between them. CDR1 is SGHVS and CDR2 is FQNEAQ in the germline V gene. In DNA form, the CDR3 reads TGTGCCAGCACACTAGAGGGGGGCGGGGGCTACGAGCAGTACTTC. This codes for CASTLEGGGGYEQYF.

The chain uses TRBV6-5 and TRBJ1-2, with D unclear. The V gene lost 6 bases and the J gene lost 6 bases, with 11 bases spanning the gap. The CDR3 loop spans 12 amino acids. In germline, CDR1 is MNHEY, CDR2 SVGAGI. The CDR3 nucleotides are TGTGCCAGCAGACCCCCCGGGCATGGCTACACCTTC. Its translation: CASRPPGHGYTF.

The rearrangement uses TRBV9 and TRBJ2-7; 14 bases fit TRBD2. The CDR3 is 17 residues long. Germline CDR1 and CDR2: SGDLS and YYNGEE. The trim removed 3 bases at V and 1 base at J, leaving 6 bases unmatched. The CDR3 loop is CASSEGLAGGNSYEQYF. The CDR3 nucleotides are TGTGCCAGCAGCGAAGGACTAGCGGGGGGTAATTCCTACGAGCAGTACTTC.

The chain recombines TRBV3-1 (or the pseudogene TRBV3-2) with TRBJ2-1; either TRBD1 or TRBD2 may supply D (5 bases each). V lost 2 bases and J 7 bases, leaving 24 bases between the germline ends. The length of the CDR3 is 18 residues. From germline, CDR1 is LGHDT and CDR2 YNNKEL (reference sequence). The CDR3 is CASSQRGPHFSEGNEQFF. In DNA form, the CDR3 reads TGTGCCAGCAGCCAACGCGGGCCTCACTTCTCCGAGGGGAATGAGCAGTTCTTC.

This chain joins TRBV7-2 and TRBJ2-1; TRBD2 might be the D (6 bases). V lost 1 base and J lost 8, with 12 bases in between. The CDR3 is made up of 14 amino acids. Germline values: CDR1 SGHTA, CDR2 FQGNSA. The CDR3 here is CASSLGAQRDEQFF. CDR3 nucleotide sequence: TGTGCCAGCAGCTTAGGAGCCCAGCGGGATGAGCAGTTCTTC.

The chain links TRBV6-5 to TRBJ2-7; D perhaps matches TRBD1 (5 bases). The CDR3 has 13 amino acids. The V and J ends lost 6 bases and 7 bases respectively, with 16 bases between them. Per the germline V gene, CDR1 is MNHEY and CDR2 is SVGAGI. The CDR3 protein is CASRVGRAREQYF. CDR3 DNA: TGTGCCAGCAGGGTCGGCAGGGCGAGGGAGCAGTACTTC.

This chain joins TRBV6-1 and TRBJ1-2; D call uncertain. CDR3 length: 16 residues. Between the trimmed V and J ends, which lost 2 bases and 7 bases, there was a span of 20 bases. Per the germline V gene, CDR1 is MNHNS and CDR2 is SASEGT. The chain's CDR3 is CASSETTGDRIRGYTF. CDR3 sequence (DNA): TGTGCCAGCAGTGAAACGACCGGAGACCGTATCCGTGGCTACACCTTC.

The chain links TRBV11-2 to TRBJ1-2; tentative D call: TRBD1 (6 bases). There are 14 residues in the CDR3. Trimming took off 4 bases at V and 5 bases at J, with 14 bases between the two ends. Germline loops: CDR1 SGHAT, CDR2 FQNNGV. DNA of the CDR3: TGTGCCAGCAGCTCCCGGACAGCCGATTATGGCTACACCTTC. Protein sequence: CASSSRTADYGYTF.

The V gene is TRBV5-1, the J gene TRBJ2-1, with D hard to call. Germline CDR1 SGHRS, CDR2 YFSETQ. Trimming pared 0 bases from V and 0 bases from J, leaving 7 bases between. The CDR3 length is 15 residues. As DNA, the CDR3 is TGCGCCAGCAGCTTGGGGGAAAGCTCCTACAATGAGCAGTTCTTC. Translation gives CASSLGESSYNEQFF.